Presented here are 19 T cell receptor beta chains from one specimen sequenced in a study of shared clonotypes between healthy human individuals. Assay used: immunoSEQ multiplex PCR; TCRdb lists only in-frame clones, some missing. The table includes about 1.1 million clones, around 77% detected once. Material: memory CD4+ T cells from PBMCs. Subset here: CD45RA-negative fraction. The receptors here all came from a man aged 18 to 35 in good health. Some clones in this sample may be carry-over from other donors' samples.

The gene calls are TRBV28 and TRBJ1-1; D remains unclear. CDR1 MDHEN and CDR2 SYDVKM come from the germline V gene. The germline V and J ends were trimmed by 4 bases and 5 bases, with 5 bases remaining between them. The CDR3 has 11 residues. The CDR3 reads CASSSVTEAFF. The CDR3 DNA reads as TGTGCCAGCAGTTCGGTGACTGAAGCTTTCTTT.

Concerning this clone: In the same sample, other DNA sequences code for this CDR3. The rearrangement joins TRBV4-1 to TRBJ1-2; D gene uncertain. In germline, CDR1 is MGHRA, CDR2 YSYEKL. Between the trimmed V and J ends, which lost 2 bases and 2 bases, there was a span of 6 bases. The CDR3 extends over 13 amino acids. The CDR3 nucleotides read TGCGCCAGCAGCCAACGCGAGAACTATGGCTACACCTTC. Translation: CASSQRENYGYTF.

CDR3 residues: CAISESVSPGQLQETQYF. The CDR3 DNA reads as TGTGCCATCAGTGAGTCCGTATCCCCGGGGCAACTCCAAGAGACCCAGTACTTC. The chain carries TRBV10-3 and TRBJ2-5, with D perhaps TRBD1 or TRBD2 (5 bases each). V shed 0 bases and J shed 1 base, with 18 bases lying between them. The length of the CDR3 is 18 residues. Germline V CDR1 and CDR2: ENHRY, SYGVKD.

The chain employs TRBV7-9 and TRBJ2-1, with D perhaps assigned TRBD1 or TRBD2 (5 bases each). V lost 1 base and J lost 6, with 16 bases in between. This CDR3 comprises 16 residues. Germline CDR1 is SEHNR and CDR2 is FQNEAQ (reference sequence). CDR3 sequence reads: CASSLGQGGFSNEQFF. The CDR3 DNA follows: TGTGCCAGCAGCTTAGGGCAGGGCGGGTTCTCCAATGAGCAGTTCTTC.

CDR3 nucleotide sequence: TGTGCCAGTACCCCAACGACAGGGACTAGCAATCAGCCCCAGCATTTT. Its protein product is CASTPTTGTSNQPQHF. The chain links TRBV19 to TRBJ1-5; 7 bases are a match to TRBD1. The length of the CDR3 is 16 residues. The germline gives CDR1 LNHDA, CDR2 SQIVND (reference sequence). With V trimmed by 7 bases and J by 0 bases, 9 bases remained unmatched.

This chain uses TRBV7-3 with TRBJ1-2, with D hard to call. CDR1 SGHTA and CDR2 FQGTGA come from the germline V gene. This CDR3 spans 14 amino acids. The V and J ends lost 0 bases and 4 bases respectively, with 9 bases between them. The chain's CDR3 is CASSLTNAGYGYTF. The CDR3 region has the DNA TGTGCCAGCAGCTTAACGAACGCAGGCTATGGCTACACCTTC.

The genes are TRBV15 and TRBJ2-7; either TRBD1 or TRBD2 may supply D (5 bases each). With 6 bases removed from V and 2 bases from J, the gap between germline ends came to 14 bases. Germline V gene data show CDR1 as LNHNV and CDR2 as YYDKDF (reference sequence). This CDR3 contains 14 residues. The CDR3 reads CATRRETGAYEQYF. The CDR3 nucleotides are TGTGCCACCAGGAGGGAAACAGGAGCCTACGAGCAGTACTTC.

The V call is TRBV4-1, the J call TRBJ2-7; 8 bases map to TRBD2. Germline-derived CDR1 and CDR2 are MGHRA and YSYEKL. The CDR3 loop spans 15 amino acids. The ends lost 0 bases at V and 4 bases at J; junction bases unmatched: 5. Here the CDR3 DNA reads TGCGCCAGCAGCCAAGAGCCCAGCGGGAGTTACGAGCAGTACTTC. It codes for CASSQEPSGSYEQYF.

The table lists this clone with a count of one. The rearrangement joins TRBV7-2 to TRBJ2-4, with D tentatively TRBD2 (5 bases). V gave up 5 bases and J gave up 8 bases, with 16 bases separating them. Germline-derived CDR1 and CDR2 are SGHTA and FQGNSA. The CDR3 has 14 residues. Here the CDR3 DNA reads TGTGCCAGCAGCGAAGTGTGGGCGGAGGACATTCAGTACTTC. It encodes CASSEVWAEDIQYF.

This sequence joins TRBV28 and TRBJ2-5, with TRBD1 matching 7 bases. CDR1 MDHEN and CDR2 SYDVKM come from the germline V gene. The CDR3 consists of 14 residues. V dropped 8 bases and J dropped 3; count of bases not matched to a gene: 9. DNA of the CDR3: TGTGCCAGCGGACAGGAGTTAGTTAAAGAGACCCAGTACTTC. It is translated as CASGQELVKETQYF.

The V call is TRBV5-4, the J call TRBJ1-4, with D unclear. Germline V gene lookup returns CDR1 SGHNT and CDR2 YYREEE (reference sequence). The germline V and J ends were trimmed by 4 bases and 8 bases, with 18 bases remaining between them. The CDR3 is made up of 15 amino acids. As DNA, the CDR3 is TGTGCCAGCAGCCCCTTTCCCGGCACACCAGAAAAACTGTTTTTT. Its translation: CASSPFPGTPEKLFF.

The gene calls are TRBV18 and TRBJ2-6; D is unresolved. CDR1 and CDR2 (germline): KGHSH, LQKENI. This CDR3 contains 17 residues. Trimming took off 0 bases at V and 0 bases at J, with 9 bases between the two ends. CDR3 region: CASSPPGFNSGANVLTF. CDR3 DNA sequence: TGTGCCAGCTCACCACCAGGGTTCAACTCTGGGGCCAACGTCCTGACTTTC.

This clone was recorded once. The chain is built from TRBV6-4 and TRBJ2-2; D gene ambiguous. Trimming left V 0 bases short and J 3 bases short, with 2 bases between. The CDR3 consists of 13 residues. CDR1 and CDR2 from the germline V gene are MRHNA and SNTAGT. The CDR3 sequence: CASSDSYTGELFF. In nucleotides, the CDR3 is TGTGCCAGCAGTGACTCATACACCGGGGAGCTGTTTTTT.

This chain links TRBV7-8 with TRBJ2-7; no definite D call. Germline-derived CDR1 and CDR2 are SGHVS and FQNEAQ. V was trimmed by 2 bases and J by 6 bases, leaving 17 bases between them. CDR3 length: 15 residues. The CDR3 reads CASSLSPFPVGEQYF. CDR3 coding DNA: TGTGCCAGCAGCTTATCTCCTTTCCCGGTAGGCGAGCAGTACTTC.

This sequence joins TRBV18 and TRBJ2-6; D unresolved. Germline CDR1 reads KGHSH; CDR2 reads LQKENI. Trimming removed 1 base from V and 4 bases from J, with 2 bases in between. The CDR3 contains 13 residues. The CDR3, as DNA: TGTGCCAGCTCACCACGAGGGGCCAACGTCCTGACTTTC. The encoded protein is CASSPRGANVLTF.

V and J are TRBV2 and TRBJ1-2; D not resolved. With 8 bases removed from V and 3 bases from J, the gap between germline ends came to 7 bases. This CDR3 has 11 residues. Germline CDR1 SNHLY, CDR2 FYNNEI. CDR3 residues: CASGPDYGYTF. The CDR3 coding sequence is TGTGCCAGCGGGCCGGACTATGGCTACACCTTC.

This chain joins TRBV7-8 and TRBJ1-2; perhaps TRBD1 as D (5 bases). The CDR3 consists of 15 residues. V was cut by 5 bases and J by 3 bases, with 16 bases left in between. Germline CDR1 is SGHVS and CDR2 is FQNEAQ. CDR3 protein: CASSPARVGDYGYTF. The CDR3 bases are TGTGCCAGCAGCCCGGCCAGGGTAGGAGACTATGGCTACACCTTC.

The chain recombines TRBV9 with TRBJ1-2; no definite D call. Germline V gene data show CDR1 as SGDLS and CDR2 as YYNGEE. The CDR3 is 15 residues long. With 0 bases removed from V and 3 bases from J, the gap between germline ends came to 12 bases. The CDR3 coding sequence is TGTGCCAGCAGCGTAGGGGTAGAAATCTACTATGGCTACACCTTC. Its translation is CASSVGVEIYYGYTF.

This clone was recorded many times. This chain links TRBV16 with TRBJ2-7; TRBD2 agrees at 11 bases. Trimming at V came to 0 bases and at J to 3 bases, leaving 7 bases not matched to a gene. Looked up from germline, CDR1 is KGHSY and CDR2 is FQNENV. CDR3 length: 17 amino acids. This CDR3 reads CASSQSGLLAGGYEQYF. As DNA, the CDR3 is TGTGCCAGCAGCCAATCGGGGTTGCTAGCGGGAGGCTACGAGCAGTACTTC.